This T cell receptor (beta chain) was obtained from a study of cytomegalovirus exposure and HLA in healthy donors. The PCR made use of 60 Vbeta and 13 Jbeta primers. Profiling relied on immunoSEQ multiplex PCR, and the TCRdb table lists in-frame clones only, not all of them. The table includes 100,000 to 150,000 clones, approximately 78% detected once. CDR3 length equals 14 residues. V trimming: 1 base; J trimming: 8 bases; junction bases outside the gene matches: 4. Germline V gene lookup returns CDR1 SGHNT and CDR2 YENEEA. The sequencing sample was made of PBMCs. This rearrangement joins TRBV11-3 to TRBJ1-1, with 10 bases matching TRBD1. The receptor's source is a woman aged 25 to 39 in good health and CMV-seronegative. The CDR3 coding sequence is TGTGCCAGCAGCTTAGGACAGGGGGCAACCGAAGCTTTCTTT. It translates to CASSLGQGATEAFF.